This T cell receptor (beta chain) was documented in a study of blood T cell repertoires in COVID-19. The assay was immunoSEQ multiplex PCR, and TCRdb's table has in-frame clones only and misses some. The table shows approximately 220,000 clones, with 80% to 90% occurring only once. Germline values: CDR1 SGDLS, CDR2 YYNGEE. Trimming cost V 1 base and J 1 base, with 11 bases left between them. There are 15 residues in the CDR3. The TCR originated in a middle-aged woman who had been exposed to COVID-19. The specimen sequenced was PBMCs or T cells enriched from blood (not recorded which). The rearrangement uses TRBV9 and TRBJ1-1; tentative D call: TRBD1 (5 bases). This chain's CDR3 is CASSVPNQGNTEAFF. Written as DNA, the CDR3 is TGTGCCAGCAGCGTACCAAATCAGGGGAACACTGAAGCTTTCTTT.